This record covers a single T cell receptor beta chain. Its antigen remains unidentified. This sample stems from a study of liver allograft versus peripheral blood T cells. On the study more broadly: Transplanted livers and recipients' peripheral blood had their T cell receptor repertoires compared. Study findings and constraints: Peripheral blood reportedly held T cell receptor repertoires that differed from those inside liver allografts.

The CDR3 is 16 residues long. V gave up 4 bases and J gave up 1 base, with 14 bases separating them. Germline V gene lookup returns CDR1 LNHDA and CDR2 SQIVND (reference sequence). MiXCR was run by TCRdb on the reads, yielding one entry per CDR3 protein. The table records around 12,000 distinct CDR3 sequences, around 30% of them present only once. This clonotype was obtained from a human patient who had a liver transplant. Some T cells may have come from the graft donor. The rearrangement links TRBV19 to TRBJ2-1; D tentatively reads TRBD1 or TRBD2 (6 bases each). As DNA, the CDR3 is TGTGCCAGTAGTACCGGTGGGGGGCTTTCCTACAATGAGCAGTTCTTC. This encodes CASSTGGGLSYNEQFF.